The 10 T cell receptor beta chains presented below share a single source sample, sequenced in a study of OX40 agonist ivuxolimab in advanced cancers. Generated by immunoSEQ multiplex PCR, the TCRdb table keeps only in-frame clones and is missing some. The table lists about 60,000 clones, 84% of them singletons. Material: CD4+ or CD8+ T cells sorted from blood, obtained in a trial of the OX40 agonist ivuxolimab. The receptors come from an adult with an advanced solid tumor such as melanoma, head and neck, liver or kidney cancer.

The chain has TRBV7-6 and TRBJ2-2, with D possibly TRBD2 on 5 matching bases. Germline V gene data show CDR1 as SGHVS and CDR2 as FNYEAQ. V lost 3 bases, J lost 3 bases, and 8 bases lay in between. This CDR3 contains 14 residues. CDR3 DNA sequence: TGTGCCAGCAGCTTGAGGGTCCACACCGGGGAGCTGTTTTTT. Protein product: CASSLRVHTGELFF.

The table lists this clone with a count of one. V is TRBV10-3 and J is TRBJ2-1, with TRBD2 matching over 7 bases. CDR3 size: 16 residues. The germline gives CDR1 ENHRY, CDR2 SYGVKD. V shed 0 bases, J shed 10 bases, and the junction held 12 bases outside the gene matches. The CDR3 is CAISESRTGGGEEQFF. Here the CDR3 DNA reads TGTGCCATCAGTGAGTCAAGGACGGGAGGTGGAGAAGAGCAGTTCTTC.

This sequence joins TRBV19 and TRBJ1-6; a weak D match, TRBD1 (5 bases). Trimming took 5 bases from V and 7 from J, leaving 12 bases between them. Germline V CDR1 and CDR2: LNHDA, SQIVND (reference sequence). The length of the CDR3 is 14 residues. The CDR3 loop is CASSGWGLNSPLHF. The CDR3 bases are TGTGCCAGTAGTGGGTGGGGGTTAAATTCACCCCTCCACTTT.

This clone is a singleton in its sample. The CDR3 loop is CASSSHGGGSYNEQFF. For the CDR3, the DNA is TGTGCCAGCAGCTCCCATGGGGGGGGTTCGTACAATGAGCAGTTCTTC. This sequence joins TRBV7-9 and TRBJ2-1, with 7 bases lining up with TRBD2. In germline, CDR1 is SEHNR, CDR2 FQNEAQ (reference sequence). Trimming took 4 bases from V and 4 from J; bases not matched to a gene: 10. The CDR3 is 16 amino acids.

The CDR3 loop is CASSMGTGIDYGYTF. CDR3 sequence (DNA): TGTGCCAGTAGTATGGGGACAGGGATCGACTATGGCTACACCTTC. The J gene is TRBJ1-2, the V gene TRBV19; 9 bases match TRBD1. Losses at the gene ends were 3 bases for V and 3 bases for J; bases not matched to a gene: 5. This CDR3 contains 15 residues. CDR1 and CDR2 from the germline V gene are LNHDA and SQIVND (reference sequence).

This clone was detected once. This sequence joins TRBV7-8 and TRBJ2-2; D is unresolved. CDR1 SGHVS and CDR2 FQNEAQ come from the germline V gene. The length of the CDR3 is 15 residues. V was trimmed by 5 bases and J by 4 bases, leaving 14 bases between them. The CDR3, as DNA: TGTGCCAGCAGCCCGGTGGGGTATCGCACCGGGGAGCTGTTTTTT. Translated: CASSPVGYRTGELFF.

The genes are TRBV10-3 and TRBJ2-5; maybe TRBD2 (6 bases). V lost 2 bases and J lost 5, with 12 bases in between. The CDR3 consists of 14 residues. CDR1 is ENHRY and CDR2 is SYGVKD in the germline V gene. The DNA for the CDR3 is TGTGCCATCAGTGAGACAGGACGGGGGGAGACCCAGTACTTC. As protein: CAISETGRGETQYF.

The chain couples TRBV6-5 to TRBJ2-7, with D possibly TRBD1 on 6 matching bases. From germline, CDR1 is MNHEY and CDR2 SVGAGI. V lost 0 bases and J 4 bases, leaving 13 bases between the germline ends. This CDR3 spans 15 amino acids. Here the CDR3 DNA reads TGTGCCAGCAGTTACTCGGAGGTAGGGGGATACGAGCAGTACTTC. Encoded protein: CASSYSEVGGYEQYF.

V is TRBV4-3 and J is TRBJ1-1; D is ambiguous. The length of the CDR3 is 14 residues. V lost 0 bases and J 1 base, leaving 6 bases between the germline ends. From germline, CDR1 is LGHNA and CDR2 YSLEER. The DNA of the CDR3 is TGCGCCAGCAGCCAAGATCTTGGGAACACTGAAGCTTTCTTT. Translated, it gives CASSQDLGNTEAFF.

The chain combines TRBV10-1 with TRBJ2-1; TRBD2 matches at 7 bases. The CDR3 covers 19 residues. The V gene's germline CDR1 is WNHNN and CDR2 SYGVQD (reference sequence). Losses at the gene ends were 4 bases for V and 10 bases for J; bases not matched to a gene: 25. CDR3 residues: CASSANLFGGRRGPNEQFF. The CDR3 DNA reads TGCGCCAGCAGTGCCAACCTTTTCGGCGGGAGAAGGGGTCCTAACGAGCAGTTCTTC.